Listed below are T cell receptor beta chains from one sample, sequenced in a study of OX40 agonist ivuxolimab in advanced cancers. TCRdb's table, derived via immunoSEQ multiplex PCR, lists solely in-frame clones and lacks some. The sample has about 58,000 clones; roughly 80% are singletons. Sample: CD4+ or CD8+ T cells sorted from blood, taken in a trial of the OX40 agonist ivuxolimab. Source of these receptors: an adult with an advanced solid tumor such as melanoma, head and neck, liver or kidney cancer. CDR3s leave out the opening cysteine and the closing phenylalanine or tryptophan.

j_call: TRBJ2-1
v_call: TRBV5-4
cdr3_aa: ASSFQLAGGNEQF

j_call: NA
v_call: TRBV7-9
cdr3_aa: ASSLDTLGQNYEQY

j_call: TRBJ1-2
v_call: TRBV5-1
cdr3_aa: ASSLAVSGSGYT

j_call: TRBJ2-3
v_call: TRBV7-8
cdr3_aa: ASSAQGPDTQY

j_call: TRBJ1-4
v_call: TRBV11-2
cdr3_aa: ASSLGRQSGSEKLF

j_call: TRBJ2-3
v_call: TRBV2
cdr3_aa: ASSELAGGPTDTQY

j_call: TRBJ2-3
v_call: TRBV29-1
cdr3_aa: SVDITDTQY

j_call: TRBJ2-3
v_call: TRBV7-9
cdr3_aa: ASSNGLAGTDTQY

j_call: TRBJ2-1
v_call: TRBV12-5
cdr3_aa: ASGSPYYNEQF

j_call: TRBJ2-7
v_call: TRBV5-1
cdr3_aa: ASNTGGPSYEQY

j_call: TRBJ1-1
v_call: TRBV7-3
cdr3_aa: ASSLTFGVTEAF

j_call: TRBJ2-3
v_call: TRBV18
cdr3_aa: ASSRGTGSPDTQY

j_call: TRBJ2-6
v_call: TRBV19
cdr3_aa: ASSQSGANVLT

j_call: TRBJ2-3
v_call: TRBV6-4
cdr3_aa: ASRTSASTDTQY

j_call: TRBJ2-5
v_call: TRBV19
cdr3_aa: ASSPYPGTGYETQY

j_call: TRBJ2-5
v_call: TRBV2
cdr3_aa: ASRRMPVSGRTQETQY

j_call: TRBJ2-5
v_call: TRBV7-3
cdr3_aa: ASSLETQY

j_call: TRBJ2-7
v_call: TRBV28
cdr3_aa: ASTPGGGRTYEQY

j_call: TRBJ1-3
v_call: TRBV7-6
cdr3_aa: ASSLELRGARGNTIY

j_call: TRBJ2-2
v_call: TRBV18
cdr3_aa: ASSPGQSNTGELF

j_call: TRBJ2-1
v_call: TRBV19
cdr3_aa: ASSRTGGSYNEQF

j_call: TRBJ2-4
v_call: TRBV7-9
cdr3_aa: ASSFVGLAGVGAKNIQY

j_call: TRBJ2-5
v_call: TRBV30
cdr3_aa: AWSVISLAGVQDDETQY

j_call: TRBJ1-5
v_call: TRBV28
cdr3_aa: ASRSTNQPQH

j_call: TRBJ1-2
v_call: TRBV5-1
cdr3_aa: ASTRQGAGIDGYT

j_call: TRBJ2-3
v_call: TRBV5-4
cdr3_aa: ASSGGQSTDTQY

j_call: TRBJ1-1
v_call: TRBV5-1
cdr3_aa: ASSLGSKNTEAF

j_call: TRBJ2-1
v_call: TRBV4-1
cdr3_aa: ASSRGLAGGSSYNEQF

j_call: TRBJ2-7
v_call: TRBV30
cdr3_aa: AWSRASPGEQY

j_call: TRBJ2-2
v_call: TRBV9
cdr3_aa: ASSVAGELF

j_call: TRBJ2-7
v_call: TRBV19
cdr3_aa: ASSDPAEGGGKQY

j_call: TRBJ1-2
v_call: TRBV28
cdr3_aa: ASSPRGVNYGYT

j_call: TRBJ2-5
v_call: TRBV5-4
cdr3_aa: ASAPGGGGGETQY

j_call: TRBJ2-3
v_call: TRBV30
cdr3_aa: AWGTGGSDTQY

j_call: TRBJ2-2
v_call: TRBV9
cdr3_aa: ASSLRLSGELF

j_call: TRBJ2-7
v_call: TRBV7-2
cdr3_aa: ASSLVGLAVGSYEQY

j_call: TRBJ1-4
v_call: TRBV5-1
cdr3_aa: ASSLGSASNEKLF

j_call: TRBJ1-1
v_call: TRBV7-8
cdr3_aa: ASSLDRSTEAF

j_call: TRBJ2-1
v_call: TRBV7-7
cdr3_aa: ASSLTSYNEQF

j_call: TRBJ2-5
v_call: TRBV7-2
cdr3_aa: ASSSDRTYQETQY

j_call: TRBJ1-5
v_call: TRBV19
cdr3_aa: ASSIGRQPQH